This TCR beta chain was observed in a study of tumor and adjacent non-tumor tissue in lung cancer. Study information: Aged roughly 30 to 85 years, patients included nine to ten men and about five women with stage I to III disease. On average, productive TCRbeta reads reached roughly 4.2 million per sample.

Study conclusions and caveats: Significantly higher TCR diversity was found in tumor than normal lung. Top 100 clones took a larger repertoire share in normal lung.

This clonotype showed up many times. Its specificity is unknown. Three rounds of nested PCR, following a modified ARM-PCR protocol, produced the TCRbeta library. TCRdb independently ran MiXCR on the multiplex PCR reads; one entry per CDR3 protein. The sample includes roughly 220,000 distinct CDR3 sequences, 70% to 75% of them seen just once. No cell sorting was done before RNA was extracted from the tissue. CDR1 and CDR2 from the germline V gene are WSHSY and SAAADI. V was cut by 8 bases and J by 5 bases, with 15 bases left in between. This CDR3 is built from 13 residues. The sequenced material came from lung tumor tissue. The TCR sequence derives from a man aged 55 to 70 with non-small cell lung cancer. The J gene is TRBJ2-5, the V gene TRBV10-2; D is perhaps TRBD1 or TRBD2 (6 bases each). The CDR3 DNA reads as TGCGCCAGCTCGGAGGGGGGCAGGGAGACCCAGTACTTC. Translated, it gives CASSEGGRETQYF.